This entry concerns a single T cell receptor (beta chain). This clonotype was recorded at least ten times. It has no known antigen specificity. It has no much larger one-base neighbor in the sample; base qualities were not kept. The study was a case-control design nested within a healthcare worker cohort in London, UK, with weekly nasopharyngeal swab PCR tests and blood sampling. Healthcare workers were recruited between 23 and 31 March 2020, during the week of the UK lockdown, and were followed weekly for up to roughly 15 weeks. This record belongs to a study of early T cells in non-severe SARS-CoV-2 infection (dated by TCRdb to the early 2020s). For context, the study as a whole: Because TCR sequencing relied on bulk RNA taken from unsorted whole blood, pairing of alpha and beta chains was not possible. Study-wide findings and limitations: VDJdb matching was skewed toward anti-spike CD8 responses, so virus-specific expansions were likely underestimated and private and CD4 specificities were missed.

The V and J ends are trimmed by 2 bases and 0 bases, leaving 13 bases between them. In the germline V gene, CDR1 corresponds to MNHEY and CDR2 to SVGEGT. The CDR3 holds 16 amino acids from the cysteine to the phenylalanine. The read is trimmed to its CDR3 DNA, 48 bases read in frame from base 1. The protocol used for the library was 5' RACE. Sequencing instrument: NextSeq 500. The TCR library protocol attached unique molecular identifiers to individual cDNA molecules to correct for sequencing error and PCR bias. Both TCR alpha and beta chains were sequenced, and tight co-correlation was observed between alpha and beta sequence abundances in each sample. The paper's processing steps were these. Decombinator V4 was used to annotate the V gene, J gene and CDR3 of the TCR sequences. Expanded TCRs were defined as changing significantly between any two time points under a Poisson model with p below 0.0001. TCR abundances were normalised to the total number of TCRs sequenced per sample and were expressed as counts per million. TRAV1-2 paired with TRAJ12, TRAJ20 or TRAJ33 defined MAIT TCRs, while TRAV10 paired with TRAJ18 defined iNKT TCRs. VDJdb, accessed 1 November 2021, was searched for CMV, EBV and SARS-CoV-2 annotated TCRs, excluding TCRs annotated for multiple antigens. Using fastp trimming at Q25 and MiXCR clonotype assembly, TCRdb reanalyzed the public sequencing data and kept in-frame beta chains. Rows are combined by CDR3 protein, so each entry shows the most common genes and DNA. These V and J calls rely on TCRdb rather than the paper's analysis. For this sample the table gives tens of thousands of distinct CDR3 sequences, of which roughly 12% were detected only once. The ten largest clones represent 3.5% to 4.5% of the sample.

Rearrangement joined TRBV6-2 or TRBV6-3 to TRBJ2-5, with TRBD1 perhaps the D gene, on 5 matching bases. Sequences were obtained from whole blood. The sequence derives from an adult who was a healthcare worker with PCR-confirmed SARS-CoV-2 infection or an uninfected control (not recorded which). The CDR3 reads CASSYLAQGDQETQYF. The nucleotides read TGTGCCAGCAGTTACCTGGCCCAGGGCGACCAAGAGACCCAGTACTTC.